The text below deals with one T cell receptor beta chain. No antigen is known for it. Base-call qualities are not available, and no considerably larger clone is one nucleotide away. This CDR3 is also generated by other DNA sequences in the sample. From its cysteine to its phenylalanine, the CDR3 spans 13 amino acids. The only DNA kept is the CDR3, 39 bases in frame from the first base. Based on the germline V gene (reference sequence), the CDR1 and CDR2 sequences are LNHDA and SQIVND. Trimming takes 5 bases from V and 4 bases from J, and the germline ends sit 9 bases apart. This record comes from a study of T cell changes during pregnancy in multiple sclerosis (dated by TCRdb to about 2019). Describing the broader study: Changes in the T cell repertoire over the course of pregnancy were examined in this study in women with multiple sclerosis.

The library was generated by the immunoSEQ multiplex PCR assay. Imported from immuneACCESS, the table was reduced by TCRdb to in-frame sequences with V and J called. These copies leave out some clones; in studies compared against another copy, an unresolved V gene accounts for under half, and the cause of the remainder is not known. For this sample there are 25,000 to 30,000 clones; 89% appear just once. The ten largest clones take up roughly 0.79% of the sample. This chain joins TRBV19 to TRBJ1-5, with no confident D gene call. Sequencing used CD4+ T cells from peripheral blood mononuclear cells, obtained in the second trimester of pregnancy. This TCR was recovered from a female donor with multiple sclerosis, enrolled in a pregnancy study. The CDR3 region reads CASSLQSNQPQHF. The DNA sequence is given as TGTGCCAGTAGTTTACAGTCAAATCAGCCCCAGCATTTT. Extended through the reference TRBV19 and TRBJ1-5 proteins, this CDR3 yields the full variable domain: DGGITQSPKYLFRKEGQNVTLSCEQNLNHDAMYWYRQDPGQGLRLIYYSQIVNDFQKGDIAEGYSVSREKKESFPLTVTSAQKNPTAFYLCASSLQSNQPQHFGDGTRLSIL.